The entry below gives a single T cell receptor (beta chain) sequence along with its context. Its antigen is still unknown. The sample is drawn from a study of T-cell memory formation after mild COVID-19. The study's findings and limits: Clones contracting day 15 to 85 were balanced CD4/CD8; later expanders leaned CD4+. Clonal second-wave expansions that peaked on day 37 had unconfirmed SARS-CoV-2 specificity. Researchers report contracting CD4+ clones mostly in CM and EM, with CD8+ clones in EMRA. Pre-infection memory already had some responding clones, implying cross-reactive memory joined.

TCRdb re-called the 5' RACE reads with MiXCR, one entry per CDR3 protein. Of tens of thousands of distinct CDR3 sequences in the sample, 8% to 9.5% were seen once. This CDR3 region has 13 residues. CDR1 DFQATT and CDR2 SNEGSKA come from the germline V gene (reference sequence). V shed 4 bases and J shed 0 bases, with 7 bases lying between them. The sequenced material came from PBMCs or a T cell subset sorted from them (not recorded which). The chain joins TRBV20-1 to TRBJ1-3; D is unresolved. This sequence was found in a man younger than 35 who had mild COVID-19 (a few samples of this study predate the infection). Cell type and time point are not known. This CDR3 reads CSATGNSGNTIYF. The CDR3 DNA is TGCAGTGCTACGGGCAACTCTGGAAACACCATATATTTT.